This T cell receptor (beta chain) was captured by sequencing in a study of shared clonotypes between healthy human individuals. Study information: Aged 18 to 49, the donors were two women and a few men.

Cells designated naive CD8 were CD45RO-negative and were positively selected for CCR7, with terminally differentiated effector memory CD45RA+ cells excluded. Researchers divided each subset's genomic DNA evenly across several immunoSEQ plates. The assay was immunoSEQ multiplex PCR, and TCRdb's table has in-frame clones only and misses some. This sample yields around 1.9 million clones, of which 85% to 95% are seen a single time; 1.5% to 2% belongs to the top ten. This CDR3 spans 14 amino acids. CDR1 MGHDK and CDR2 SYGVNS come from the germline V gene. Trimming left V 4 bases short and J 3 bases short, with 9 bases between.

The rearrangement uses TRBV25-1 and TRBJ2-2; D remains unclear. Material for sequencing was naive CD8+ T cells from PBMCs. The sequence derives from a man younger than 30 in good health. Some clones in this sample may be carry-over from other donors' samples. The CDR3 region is CASSVTGYTGELFF. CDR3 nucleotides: TGTGCCAGCAGTGTCACTGGTTACACCGGGGAGCTGTTTTTT.